Listed here are 9 T cell receptor beta chains from one sample, sequenced in a study of blood T cell repertoires in COVID-19. Measured with immunoSEQ multiplex PCR; TCRdb has only the in-frame clones, and not every one. This sample carries roughly 81,000 clones, around nine tenths of them seen once, and the ten largest clones take under 6%. The sample consisted of peripheral blood. These receptor sequences come from a man aged 35-49 years with acute or convalescent COVID-19.

The rearrangement links TRBV7-9 to TRBJ2-5, with D perhaps TRBD1 (6 bases). Germline V CDR1 and CDR2: SEHNR, FQNEAQ (reference sequence). V shed 1 base and J shed 2 bases, with 14 bases lying between them. The CDR3 is 16 amino acids. Here the CDR3 DNA reads TGTGCCAGCAGCTTAGGATCCGGGACACAGCAAGAGACCCAGTACTTC. It encodes CASSLGSGTQQETQYF.

The chain employs TRBV9 and TRBJ2-1, with TRBD2 matching 9 bases. V was pared by 5 bases and J by 6 bases, with 9 bases of the junction left unmatched. The germline CDR1 and CDR2 sequences are SGDLS and YYNGEE. The CDR3 is 15 residues long. The CDR3: CASSVRVAGVNEQFF. CDR3 sequence (DNA): TGTGCCAGCAGTGTTCGGGTAGCGGGAGTCAATGAGCAGTTCTTC. Supplemented by reference TRBV9 and TRBJ2-1, the full variable domain reads DSGVTQTPKHLITATGQRVTLRCSPRSGDLSVYWYQQSLDQGLQFLIQYYNGEERAKGNILERFSAQQFPDLHSELNLSSLELGDSALYFCASSVRVAGVNEQFFGPGTRLTVL.

This chain uses TRBV10-3 with TRBJ2-7; D might be TRBD1 (5 bases). V was cut by 10 bases and J by 2 bases, with 18 bases left in between. Germline assignment: CDR1 ENHRY and CDR2 SYGVKD. The CDR3 length is 14 residues. The CDR3 here is CATLREGLAYEQYF. The CDR3 DNA sequence: TGTGCCACACTCAGGGAAGGCTTAGCCTACGAGCAGTACTTC.

This rearrangement joins TRBV4-3 to TRBJ2-3; no definite D call. Trimming shortened V by 0 bases and J by 7 bases, and 11 bases separated the two germline ends. CDR1 and CDR2 from the germline V gene are LGHNA and YSLEER. The CDR3 covers 14 residues. The CDR3, as DNA: TGCGCCAGCAGCCAAGATACGAGTCGAAATACGCAGTATTTT. Amino acids: CASSQDTSRNTQYF.

This clone was seen more than once but under ten times. The rearrangement uses TRBV4-1 and TRBJ2-7, with 9 nucleotides matching TRBD2. The CDR3 sequence is 14 residues long. The junction had 6 bases not matched to a gene; V was cut back by 6 bases and J by 3 bases. The germline CDR1 and CDR2 sequences are MGHRA and YSYEKL. CDR3 protein: CASRAGGPNYEQYF. The CDR3 region has the DNA TGCGCCAGCAGAGCGGGAGGACCTAACTACGAGCAGTACTTC.

V usage is TRBV3-1 (or the pseudogene TRBV3-2) and J usage is TRBJ1-4, with D unclear. V shed 0 bases and J shed 8 bases, with 4 bases lying between them. The CDR3 totals 12 residues. Germline loops: CDR1 LGHDT, CDR2 YNNKEL (reference sequence). The CDR3 spells CASSQDEEKLFF. CDR3 in DNA: TGTGCCAGCAGCCAAGATGAGGAAAAACTGTTTTTT.

The chain links TRBV25-1 to TRBJ1-2; D perhaps matches TRBD1 (6 bases). Trimming stripped 7 bases from V and 8 bases from J, with 14 bases between. The CDR3 totals 12 residues. The germline V gene encodes CDR1 MGHDK and CDR2 SYGVNS. The CDR3 loop reads CASTAGARGYTF. Written as DNA, the CDR3 is TGTGCCAGCACCGCAGGGGCGCGGGGCTACACCTTC.

The CDR3 sequence: CASSLRHDNTEAFF. The CDR3 region has the DNA TGTGCCAGCAGCCTACGACACGACAACACTGAAGCTTTCTTT. This sequence joins TRBV5-5 and TRBJ1-1, with D hard to call. V lost 4 bases to trimming and J lost 2 bases, with 12 bases between them. The CDR3 has 14 residues. Germline CDR1 reads SGHKS; CDR2 reads YYEKEE (reference sequence). The full variable domain, its missing parts supplied by reference TRBV5-5 and TRBJ1-1, is DAGVTQSPTHLIKTRGQQVTLRCSPISGHKSVSWYQQVLGQGPQFIFQYYEKEERGRGNFPDRFSARQFPNYSSELNVNALLLGDSALYLCASSLRHDNTEAFFGQGTRLTVV.

This chain connects TRBV15 to TRBJ2-7; D ambiguous. The length of the CDR3 is 14 residues. From germline, CDR1 is LNHNV and CDR2 YYDKDF (reference sequence). Trimming left V 5 bases short and J 3 bases short, with 14 bases between. CDR3 in amino acids: CATSALGGDYEQYF. In nucleotides, the CDR3 is TGTGCCACCAGCGCCCTAGGCGGAGACTACGAGCAGTACTTC.